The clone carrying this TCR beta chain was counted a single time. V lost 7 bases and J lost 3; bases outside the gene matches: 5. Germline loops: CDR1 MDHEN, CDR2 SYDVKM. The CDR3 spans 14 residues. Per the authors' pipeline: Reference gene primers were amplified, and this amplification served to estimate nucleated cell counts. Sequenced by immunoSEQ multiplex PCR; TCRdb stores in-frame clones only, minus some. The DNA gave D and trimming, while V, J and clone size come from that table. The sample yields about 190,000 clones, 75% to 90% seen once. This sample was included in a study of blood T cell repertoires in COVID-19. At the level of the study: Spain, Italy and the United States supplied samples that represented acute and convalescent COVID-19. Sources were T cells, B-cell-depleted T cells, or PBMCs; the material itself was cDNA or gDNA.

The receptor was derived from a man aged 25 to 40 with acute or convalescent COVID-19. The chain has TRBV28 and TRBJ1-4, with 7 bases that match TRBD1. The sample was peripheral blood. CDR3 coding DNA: TGTGCCAGCAACTCTCAGGGGGCTAATGAAAAACTGTTTTTT. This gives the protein CASNSQGANEKLFF.